Listed here is a single T cell receptor beta chain. Its antigen is not identified. Germline loops: CDR1 ENHRY, CDR2 SYGVKD. V was shortened by 0 bases and J by 0 bases, with 9 bases between the two germline ends. The CDR3 runs 16 residues. These data are taken from a study of T cell repertoires in cytomegalovirus infection. Across the whole study: The authors used CMV epitopes that were HLA-C-restricted (recently identified) and HLA-B-restricted (well studied).

TCRdb re-called the reads through MiXCR, storing one row per CDR3 protein. The sample carries about 770,000 distinct CDR3 sequences, 29% recorded once. Study observations and caveats: HLA-C-restricted CMV clonotypes gave the most frequent clonotype in two of eight donors. Frequencies of public TCR beta families were cumulated, and this identified carriers of CMV plus the relevant HLA.

This TCR was recovered from a human donor in good health (CMV status not recorded). Some clones in this sample may be carry-over from other donors' samples. Specimen: cultured CD8+ T cells from PBMCs, collected from culture after CMV antigen stimulation. The J gene is TRBJ2-1, the V gene TRBV10-3, with D hard to call. The CDR3 DNA sequence: TGTGCCATCAGTGAGTCAGAACCTGGCTCCTACAATGAGCAGTTCTTC. Its translation is CAISESEPGSYNEQFF.